One sample yielded the 19 T cell receptor beta chains listed below, sequenced in a study of PD-1 blockade in classical Hodgkin lymphoma. Method: immunoSEQ multiplex PCR; TCRdb's copy keeps in-frame clones and lacks some. Of 25,000 to 30,000 clones listed, around 87% are singletons. Stated time point: cycle 4 day 1 (C4D1), after 5 to 7 weeks of nivolumab. Every patient had relapsed following autologous stem cell transplantation, and cohorts differed in brentuximab vedotin exposure. Magnetic negative selection was used to purify CD4+ T cells from thawed PBMCs. The sample was CD4+ T cells from blood, taken before the fourth cycle of nivolumab. These TCRs come from a human donor with classical Hodgkin lymphoma.

The rearrangement uses TRBV7-6 and TRBJ2-7, with D maybe TRBD1 (6 bases). The V end was cut by 1 base, the J end by 4 bases, with 14 bases between. The CDR3 has 15 amino acids. CDR1 is SGHVS and CDR2 is FNYEAQ in the germline V gene. The DNA of the CDR3 is TGTGCCAGCAGCTTAGGTCCGGACAGATCATACGAGCAGTACTTC. The encoded protein is CASSLGPDRSYEQYF.

J is TRBJ2-7 and V is TRBV6-1, with TRBD1 identical over 10 bases. V shed 5 bases and J 6 bases; nucleotides not matched to a gene: 7. Germline lookup yields CDR1 MNHNS and CDR2 SASEGT. The CDR3 runs to 14 residues. The CDR3 loop reads CASSNRDRGFEQYF. The CDR3, as DNA: TGTGCCAGCAGTAACCGGGACAGGGGTTTCGAGCAGTACTTC.

This chain connects TRBV16 to TRBJ1-5, with TRBD1 as a possible D gene (6 bases). The CDR3 is 15 amino acids. The V end was cut by 4 bases, the J end by 1 base, with 11 bases between. Germline V gives CDR1 KGHSY, CDR2 FQNENV. CDR3 in DNA: TGTGCCAGCAGCCCCCTTGGACAGAGCAATCAGCCCCAGCATTTT. Translating it yields CASSPLGQSNQPQHF.

V is TRBV9 and J is TRBJ2-7; 7 positions match TRBD1. The ends lost 0 bases at V and 3 bases at J; junction bases unmatched: 3. Per the germline V gene, CDR1 is SGDLS and CDR2 is YYNGEE. This CDR3 region has 14 residues. CDR3 loop: CASSVGAGGYEQYF. CDR3 nucleotide sequence: TGTGCCAGCAGCGTAGGAGCAGGGGGCTACGAGCAGTACTTC. Looking up the rest from reference TRBV9 and TRBJ2-7 gives the full variable domain: DSGVTQTPKHLITATGQRVTLRCSPRSGDLSVYWYQQSLDQGLQFLIQYYNGEERAKGNILERFSAQQFPDLHSELNLSSLELGDSALYFCASSVGAGGYEQYFGPGTRLTVT.

The chain links TRBV5-1 to TRBJ2-7; possible D gene TRBD1, 5 bases. Between the trimmed V and J ends, which lost 2 bases and 5 bases, there was a span of 17 bases. The CDR3 totals 15 residues. Germline values: CDR1 SGHRS, CDR2 YFSETQ. The CDR3 DNA follows: TGCGCCAGCAGCTTTTACGGATTCCTCAGGGACGAGCAGTACTTC. As protein: CASSFYGFLRDEQYF.

The V gene is TRBV2, the J gene TRBJ2-5, with TRBD1 matching 7 bases. The CDR3 has 14 amino acids. After removal of 7 bases from V and 6 bases from J, the junction contained 11 bases not matched to a gene. Germline loops: CDR1 SNHLY, CDR2 FYNNEI. CDR3 in amino acids: CASMGQGVAQTQYF. CDR3 nucleotide sequence: TGTGCCAGCATGGGTCAGGGGGTGGCCCAGACCCAGTACTTC.

The rearrangement uses TRBV7-2 and TRBJ2-3; the D gene is possibly TRBD1 (6 bases). The CDR3 is made up of 15 amino acids. Trimming left V 0 bases short and J 1 base short, with 8 bases between. CDR1 and CDR2 (germline): SGHTA, FQGNSA. Written as DNA, the CDR3 is TGTGCCAGCAGCTTAGCGGGGGCGGGCACAGATACGCAGTATTTT. The encoded protein is CASSLAGAGTDTQYF.

The chain couples TRBV2 to TRBJ2-7, with D perhaps being TRBD1 or TRBD2 (5 bases each). Germline CDR1 and CDR2: SNHLY and FYNNEI. The V end was cut by 4 bases, the J end by 4 bases, with 17 bases between. CDR3 size: 15 residues. The CDR3: CASSVEGTGEYEQYF. CDR3 DNA: TGTGCCAGCAGTGTCGAGGGGACCGGGGAATACGAGCAGTACTTC.

The chain employs TRBV28 and TRBJ2-3; D is unresolved. CDR1 is MDHEN, CDR2 SYDVKM, per germline. CDR3 length equals 18 residues. V was clipped by 4 bases and J by 0 bases, with 20 bases between them. Here the CDR3 DNA reads TGTGCCAGCAGTTACCTTTTCAAGCTCCAAGCTAGCACAGATACGCAGTATTTT. Amino acids: CASSYLFKLQASTDTQYF.

The chain employs TRBV20-1 and TRBJ2-5; D is perhaps TRBD2 (5 bases). Trimming removed 6 bases at V and 3 bases at J, with 8 bases between. This CDR3 has 11 amino acids. Germline V gene data show CDR1 as DFQATT and CDR2 as SNEGSKA (reference sequence). The CDR3 here is CSAASKETQYF. The CDR3 nucleotides read TGCAGTGCGGCTAGCAAAGAGACCCAGTACTTC.

The chain couples TRBV5-1 to TRBJ2-1; no clear D gene. The CDR3 is made up of 15 amino acids. V lost 1 base and J 4 bases, leaving 12 bases between the germline ends. The germline CDR1 and CDR2 sequences are SGHRS and YFSETQ. CDR3 region: CASSLRLAPYNEQFF. The CDR3, as DNA: TGCGCCAGCAGCTTGCGGCTGGCCCCTTACAATGAGCAGTTCTTC.

The rearrangement links TRBV7-8 to TRBJ2-5, with 8 bases aligning to TRBD1. The J call may be mistaken, given a closer DNA end match to TRBJ2-7. In germline, CDR1 is SGHVS, CDR2 FQNEAQ. The CDR3 is 18 amino acids. CDR3 in amino acids: CASSGQLPGQDSSYEQYF. The CDR3 region has the DNA TGTGCCAGCAGCGGACAATTACCGGGACAGGATAGCTCCTACGAGCAGTACTTC.

This CDR3 reads CASRGTHSNQPQHF. In DNA, the CDR3 is TGTGCCAGCAGGGGGACACATAGCAATCAGCCCCAGCATTTT. V is TRBV2 and J is TRBJ1-5; tentative D call: TRBD1 (6 bases). The CDR3 consists of 14 residues. The ends were cut back, 6 bases at V and 0 bases at J, with 9 bases in the middle. Germline lookup yields CDR1 SNHLY and CDR2 FYNNEI.

The J gene is TRBJ2-7, the V gene TRBV28; weak D call: TRBD1 (5 bases). The germline V gene encodes CDR1 MDHEN and CDR2 SYDVKM. V lost 6 bases, J lost 6 bases, and 12 bases lay in between. This CDR3 has 12 amino acids. This CDR3 is CASREGVFEQYF. CDR3 coding DNA: TGTGCCAGCAGGGAAGGGGTCTTCGAGCAGTACTTC.

The genes are TRBV5-1 and TRBJ2-1; D may be TRBD1 or TRBD2 (5 bases each). The CDR3 has 17 residues. The germline V gene encodes CDR1 SGHRS and CDR2 YFSETQ. Deletions cut 8 bases from V and 6 bases from J, with 27 bases between. This chain's CDR3 is CASKGWMSGRSSNEQFF. The CDR3 coding sequence is TGCGCCAGTAAGGGGTGGATGAGTGGGAGAAGCAGCAATGAGCAGTTCTTC.

The chain is built from TRBV15 and TRBJ2-2; TRBD2 matches at 10 bases. The CDR3 consists of 17 residues. The V gene's germline CDR1 is LNHNV and CDR2 YYDKDF (reference sequence). Trimming at V came to 3 bases and at J to 1 base, leaving 5 bases not matched to a gene. The CDR3 bases are TGTGCCACCAGCAGCTTAGCGGGGGGTTTGAACACCGGGGAGCTGTTTTTT. Translated: CATSSLAGGLNTGELFF. Full variable domain (missing parts from reference TRBV15 and TRBJ2-2): DAMVIQNPRYQVTQFGKPVTLSCSQTLNHNVMYWYQQKSSQAPKLLFHYYDKDFNNEADTPDNFQSRRPNTSFCFLDIRSPGLGDTAMYLCATSSLAGGLNTGELFFGEGSRLTVL.

This sequence joins TRBV7-6 and TRBJ2-7; D unclear. V lost 3 bases to trimming and J lost 3 bases, with 3 bases between them. The CDR3 totals 11 residues. Germline V CDR1 and CDR2: SGHVS, FNYEAQ. This CDR3 is CASSFSYEQYF. The CDR3 DNA reads TGTGCCAGCAGCTTCAGCTACGAGCAGTACTTC. Full variable domain (missing parts from reference TRBV7-6 and TRBJ2-7): GAGVSQSPRYKVTKRGQDVALRCDPISGHVSLYWYRQALGQGPEFLTYFNYEAQQDKSGLPNDRFSAERPEGSISTLTIQRTEQRDSAMYRCASSFSYEQYFGPGTRLTVT.

The J gene is TRBJ1-5, the V gene TRBV19; 8 bases are a match to TRBD1. The V gene end was trimmed by 9 bases and the J gene end by 9 bases; junction bases not matched to a gene: 16. The germline V gene encodes CDR1 LNHDA and CDR2 SQIVND (reference sequence). The CDR3 runs to 15 residues. The CDR3 nucleotides read TGTGCCAGCAGGGATAAAGGGACAGGACCCTGGCCCCAGCATTTT. This codes for CASRDKGTGPWPQHF.

The rearrangement links TRBV9 to TRBJ2-3; TRBD2 matches 7 bases. This CDR3 has 17 amino acids. Trimming removed 4 bases from V and 4 bases from J; junction bases left unmatched: 15. Germline CDR1 reads SGDLS; CDR2 reads YYNGEE. The CDR3 DNA reads as TGTGCCAGCAGCCCTCTAGAGGACGGGGGGAGGTCAGATACGCAGTATTTT. It encodes CASSPLEDGGRSDTQYF.